Sequencing of this T cell receptor (beta chain) was carried out in a study of T cells in Graves' hyperthyroidism and ophthalmopathy. This clonotype occurred many times. Its target is unknown. The V segment lost 2 bases and the J segment 6 bases; nucleotides outside the gene matches: 7. There are 16 residues in the CDR3. The germline V gene encodes CDR1 MDHEN and CDR2 SYDVKM. Study-wide findings and caveats: Ophthalmopathy was told apart from stable hyperthyroidism by a 13 V-J model.

TCR beta CDR3 region amplification was performed from RNA transcripts. HTBI primers were the set used in a first-round RT-PCR of the TCR CDR3. MiXCR was run by TCRdb on the multiplex PCR reads, yielding one entry per CDR3 protein. The sample yields some 320,000 distinct CDR3 sequences, around 13% seen once. The chain carries TRBV28 and TRBJ2-1; TRBD2 matches at 10 bases. This receptor was obtained from a woman aged 40 to 50 with Graves' ophthalmopathy. What was sequenced was blood. This CDR3 reads CASSLDRASGSNEQFF. In DNA form, the CDR3 reads TGTGCCAGCAGTTTAGATAGGGCTAGCGGGAGCAATGAGCAGTTCTTC. Filled out from reference TRBV28 and TRBJ2-1, the complete variable domain reads DVKVTQSSRYLVKRTGEKVFLECVQDMDHENMFWYRQDPGLGLRLIYFSYDVKMKEKGDIPEGYSVSREKKERFSLILESASTNQTSMYLCASSLDRASGSNEQFFGPGTRLTVL.